Listed below are T cell receptor beta chains from one sample, sequenced in a study of T cells in Graves' hyperthyroidism and ophthalmopathy. TCRdb re-analysed the multiplex PCR reads in MiXCR, keeping a single row per CDR3 protein. The sample has fewer than 350,000 distinct CDR3 sequences, roughly an eighth seen once. The source material was blood. These receptor sequences come from a woman aged 40 to 50 with Graves' hyperthyroidism. Both conserved end residues are part of each CDR3.

TRBV2,CASKDGTASTDTQYF
TRBV6-2/TRBV6-3,CASSRGHQETQYF
TRBV27,CASSSRGRRTDTQYF
TRBV2,CASSESPAVEQFF
TRBV5-6,CASSLPNSYYNEQFF
TRBV5-1,CASSPTLAGDEQFF
TRBV2,CATSGETHYGYTF
TRBV28,CASRLTGGNQPQHF
TRBV28,CASSSEQLRGYTF
TRBV5-6,CASSLVRGPYTGELFF
TRBV11-2,CASSLVGGGPVVYEQYF
TRBV20-1,CSVAGPQETQYF
TRBV20-1,CSALGLAGAADTQYF
TRBV4-2,CASSPRTSGIYEQYF
TRBV28,CASSFGGTANTEAFF
TRBV28,CASSFAGLQETQYF
TRBV6-5,CASSYSRGSYEQYF
TRBV7-9,CASSLALSGTSYNEQFF
TRBV12-3/TRBV12-4,CASSLGLTGDNQPQHF
TRBV7-9,CASSRQTAYYTF
TRBV19,CASSPGAGNQPQHF
TRBV7-9,CASSFKTGGTGELFF
TRBV29-1,CSVEVSGRARFF
TRBV2,CATLPGTVGMTEAFF
TRBV6-1,CASRLAGGYNEQFF
TRBV28,CASIRDREGQPQHF
TRBV6-5,CASSNNRGSGNTTYF
TRBV6-1,CASSYQGQGNNEQFF
TRBV28,CASRKYRGGTEAFF
TRBV6-1,CASRIAGGYEQYF
TRBV4-1,CASSQNVGPTSYEQYF
TRBV20-1,CSASGPLRSGNTIYF
TRBV27,CASSLSVPGTSGSTDTQYF
TRBV5-1,CASSHTGTYEQYF
TRBV5-1,CASSFGPGSGRITDTQYF
TRBV2,CASRVGGNTEAFF
TRBV5-5,CARKTKNREAFF
TRBV19,CASRPQGAGYNEQFF
TRBV10-1,CASSPGQGYQETQYF
TRBV27,CASSSLKRTTSSYNSPLHF
TRBV27,CASRPTGTSFYEQYF
TRBV14,CASSQEIRSTSEQFF
TRBV7-2,CASSLVGSGSAWTGELFF
TRBV20-1,CSARDTGSSGYTF
TRBV27,CASRENSGRPGETQYF
TRBV12-3/TRBV12-4,CASSTTGTGEAFF
TRBV7-2,CASSVTGTGNTGELFF
TRBV27,CASNGAGGYTF
TRBV20-1,CSHEREGTYEQYF
TRBV4-1,CASSQETGPPYGYTF
TRBV5-5,CASSLEGLGSYNEQFF
TRBV29-1,CSPNHHYCGRALGTGELFF
TRBV7-3,CASSQRGGTIQYF
TRBV6-5,CASSYGAVQETQYF
TRBV27,CASSSATGAAYEQYF
TRBV7-2,CASTQMETQYF